A selection of T cell receptor beta chains follows, all from one sample in a study of T cells in Graves' hyperthyroidism and ophthalmopathy. TCRdb processed the multiplex PCR reads anew with MiXCR; each CDR3 protein has one entry. This sample carries about 690,000 distinct CDR3 sequences, roughly 17% of them seen once, and the ten largest clones take around 15%. The sequenced sample consisted of blood. These receptors all come from a man aged 50-59 years with Graves' hyperthyroidism. The CDR3 runs from the conserved cysteine through the conserved F or W. Size is omitted from some rows. Given values are once, few, many or a class for expanded clones.

15,many,TRBV20-1,TRBJ2-1,CSARLGAYEAEEQFF
13,.,TRBV7-2,TRBJ2-1,CASRLVPENEQFF
17,.,TRBV20-1,TRBJ2-5,CSARAYRSGRAKETQYF
14,many,TRBV12-3/TRBV12-4,TRBJ1-2,CASSLTTGRHGYTF
16,many,TRBV10-3,TRBJ2-2,CAISESRTSLTGELFF
17,many,TRBV20-1,TRBJ2-2,CSARVERGQGRAGELFF
14,many,TRBV12-3/TRBV12-4,TRBJ2-1,CASSLSPDYNEQFF
14,.,TRBV5-1,TRBJ2-3,CASSLEASGDTQYF
15,.,TRBV7-3,TRBJ2-3,CASSLNSATPDTQYF
14,many,TRBV28,TRBJ2-7,CASSTSGVPDEQYF
15,many,TRBV28,TRBJ2-7,CASSPPGTGSYEQYF
15,.,TRBV9,TRBJ2-2,CASSILDSNTGELSF
13,few,TRBV5-1,TRBJ2-1,CASSLIMANEQFF
13,.,TRBV7-9,TRBJ1-5,CASSPENPDRQHF
13,.,TRBV18,TRBJ1-1,CASSPTQTNLGFF
14,.,TRBV9,TRBJ1-2,CASTQGVGGYGYTF
14,.,TRBV28,TRBJ1-5,CASSQRDSNQPQHF
15,many,TRBV3-1,TRBJ1-6,CASSPFGLGDSPLHF
18,.,TRBV28,TRBJ2-1,CASTSSVRDFFLYNEQFF
15,many,TRBV7-2,TRBJ1-5,CASSVAGTNHQPQHF
16,few,TRBV7-6,TRBJ2-6,CASSSYRGLGANVLTF
15,many,TRBV2,TRBJ2-5,CASSDEAGAAETQYF
14,many,TRBV27,TRBJ2-3,CASSWEGITDTQYF
15,many,TRBV10-3,TRBJ2-7,CAISDTGTGTYEQYF
13,.,TRBV20-1,TRBJ2-3,CSAAAGGTDTQYF
16,.,TRBV5-1,TRBJ2-3,CASYTGTSGRTDTQCF
14,many,TRBV30,TRBJ2-1,CAWSEDGGSDEQFF
15,many,TRBV2,TRBJ2-7,CASSAYQGANYEQYF
16,.,TRBV18,TRBJ1-5,CASSPVGGPVSQPQHF
15,many,TRBV10-2,TRBJ2-1,CASTPAGGIYNEQFF
15,many,TRBV7-3,TRBJ2-2,CASSRGEVNTGELFF
15,.,TRBV5-1,TRBJ2-1,CASSNDRLSYNEQFF
15,many,TRBV28,TRBJ2-7,CASRPRTGGRGEQYF
15,many,TRBV9,TRBJ2-1,CASSVGRSVDNEQFF
14,many,TRBV11-2,TRBJ1-1,CASSYDRGNTEAFF
15,.,TRBV19,TRBJ2-6,CASSGGKSGANVLTF